The rows below give T cell receptor beta chains drawn from one sample of a study of T cell responses to AZD1222 COVID-19 vaccine. Repertoires were generated with immunoSEQ multiplex PCR, while TCRdb's copy carries only in-frame clones and drops some. The sample contains 90,000 to 130,000 clones, roughly four fifths of which appear only once. This sample comprised peripheral blood, obtained on day 0 of AZD1222 vaccination. All receptors derive from an adult in good health. Each CDR3 is given with its conserved first and last residue. D genes are given only for firm matches. Clone size, where shown, is once, few, many, or a class for clones that have expanded.

j_gene	d_gene	v_gene	abundance	CDR3nt	CDR3aa
TRBJ2-2	TRBD1	TRBV4-1	NA	TGCGCCAGCAGCCCAACGGACAGGGCCAGCACCGGGGAGCTGTTTTTT	CASSPTDRASTGELFF
TRBJ2-7	TRBD2	TRBV27	NA	TGTGCCAGCAGTTACGGGACTAGCGGGGGGTACGAGCAGTACTTC	CASSYGTSGGYEQYF
TRBJ1-5	TRBD1	TRBV19	medium-sized	TGTGCCAGTAGTATGACAGGGAGCTGGCTACAGCCCCAGCATTTT	CASSMTGSWLQPQHF
TRBJ1-2	TRBD1	TRBV18	NA	TGTGCCAGCTCACCGCGGACAGGGAACAACTATGGCTACACCTTC	CASSPRTGNNYGYTF
TRBJ1-1	NA	TRBV6-1	NA	TGTGCCAGCAGTGAGGCGGGGGGTTCCACTGAAGCTTTCTTT	CASSEAGGSTEAFF
TRBJ1-1	NA	TRBV15	NA	TGTGCCACCAGCAGAGATTCAGGGTTAACTGAAGCTTTCTTT	CATSRDSGLTEAFF
TRBJ1-5	NA	TRBV19	NA	TGTGCCAGTAGCTGGTCTAGCAATCAGCCCCAGCATTTT	CASSWSSNQPQHF
TRBJ1-1	NA	TRBV3-1/TRBV3-2	NA	TGTGCCAGCAGCCCTGCCGGGGGGCACACTGAAGCTTTCTTT	CASSPAGGHTEAFF
TRBJ1-1	NA	TRBV10-3	NA	TGTGCCATCAGTCGGGCCGTGAACACTGAAGCTTTCTTT	CAISRAVNTEAFF
TRBJ2-4	NA	TRBV28	NA	TGTGCCAGCAGCTTTTCTCTGGGGACCCTACTAAACATTCAGTACTTC	CASSFSLGTLLNIQYF
TRBJ1-3	TRBD1	TRBV5-1	NA	TGCGCCAGCAGCGTGACAGGGACTGGAAACACCATATATTTT	CASSVTGTGNTIYF
TRBJ2-5	NA	TRBV3-1/TRBV3-2	once	TGTGCCAGCAGCCAAGATCCGTTCCAAGAGACCCAGTACTTC	CASSQDPFQETQYF
TRBJ1-5	NA	TRBV7-2	NA	TGTGCCAGCAGCTCCGGGCCTAATCAGCCCCAGCATTTT	CASSSGPNQPQHF
TRBJ1-5	NA	TRBV3-1/TRBV3-2	NA	TGTGCCAGCAGCTACCGGCGGGAACAGCCCCAGCATTTT	CASSYRREQPQHF
TRBJ2-7	NA	TRBV5-6	NA	TGTGCCAGCAGCGACACAGGTTCCTACGAGCAGTACTTC	CASSDTGSYEQYF